This T cell receptor beta chain was recovered during a study of control samples from healthy donors and cancer patients. TCRdb's table, derived via immunoSEQ multiplex PCR, lists solely in-frame clones and lacks some. The repertoire holds around 250,000 clones, with over 75% as singletons. The CDR3 runs to 15 residues. CDR1 is WNHNN and CDR2 is SYGVQD in the germline V gene (reference sequence). V shed 4 bases and J shed 4 bases, with 14 bases lying between them. Sequencing input: PBMCs. This sequence was found in a woman in her fifties or sixties with lung cancer. The J gene is TRBJ2-1, the V gene TRBV10-1, with D possibly being TRBD1 or TRBD2 (5 bases each). The CDR3 nucleotides are TGCGCCAGCAGTGCGGGACCCCCGCCTTACAATGAGCAGTTCTTC. It codes for CASSAGPPPYNEQFF.